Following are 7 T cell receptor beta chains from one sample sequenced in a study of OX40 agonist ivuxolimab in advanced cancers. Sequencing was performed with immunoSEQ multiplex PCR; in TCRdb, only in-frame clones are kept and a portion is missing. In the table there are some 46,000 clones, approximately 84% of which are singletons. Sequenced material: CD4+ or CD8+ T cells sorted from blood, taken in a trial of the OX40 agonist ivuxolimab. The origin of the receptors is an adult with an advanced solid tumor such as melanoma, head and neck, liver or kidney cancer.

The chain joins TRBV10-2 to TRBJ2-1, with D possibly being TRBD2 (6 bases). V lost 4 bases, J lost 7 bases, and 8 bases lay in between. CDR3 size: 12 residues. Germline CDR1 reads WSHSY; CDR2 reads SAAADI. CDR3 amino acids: CASSASDNEQFF. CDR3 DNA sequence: TGCGCCAGCAGTGCTAGCGATAATGAGCAGTTCTTC.

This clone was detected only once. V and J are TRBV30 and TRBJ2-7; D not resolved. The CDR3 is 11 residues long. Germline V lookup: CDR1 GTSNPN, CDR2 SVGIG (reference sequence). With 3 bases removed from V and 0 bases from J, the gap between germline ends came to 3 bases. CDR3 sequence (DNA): TGTGCCTGGAGCCTCTCCTACGAGCAGTACTTC. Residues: CAWSLSYEQYF. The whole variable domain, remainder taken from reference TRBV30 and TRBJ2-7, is SQTIHQWPATLVQPVGSPLSLECTVEGTSNPNLYWYRQAAGRGLQLLFYSVGIGQISSEVPQNLSASRPQDRQFILSSKKLLLSDSGFYLCAWSLSYEQYFGPGTRLTVT.

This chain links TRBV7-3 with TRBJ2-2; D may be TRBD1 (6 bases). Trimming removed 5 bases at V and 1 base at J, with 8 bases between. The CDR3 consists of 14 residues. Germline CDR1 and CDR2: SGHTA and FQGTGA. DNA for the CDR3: TGTGCCAGCAGCCCGACAGGGAACACCGGGGAGCTGTTTTTT. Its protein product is CASSPTGNTGELFF.

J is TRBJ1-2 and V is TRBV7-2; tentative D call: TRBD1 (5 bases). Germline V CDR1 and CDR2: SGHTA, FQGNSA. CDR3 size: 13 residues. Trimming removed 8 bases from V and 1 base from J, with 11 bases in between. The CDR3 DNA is TGTGCCAGCGGTTACGACAGTAACTATGGCTACACCTTC. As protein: CASGYDSNYGYTF.

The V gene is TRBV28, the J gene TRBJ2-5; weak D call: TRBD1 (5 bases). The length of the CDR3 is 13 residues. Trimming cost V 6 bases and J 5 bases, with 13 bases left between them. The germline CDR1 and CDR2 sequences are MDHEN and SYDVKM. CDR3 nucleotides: TGTGCCAGCAGGTCAGGGCCTCTCGAGACCCAGTACTTC. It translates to CASRSGPLETQYF.

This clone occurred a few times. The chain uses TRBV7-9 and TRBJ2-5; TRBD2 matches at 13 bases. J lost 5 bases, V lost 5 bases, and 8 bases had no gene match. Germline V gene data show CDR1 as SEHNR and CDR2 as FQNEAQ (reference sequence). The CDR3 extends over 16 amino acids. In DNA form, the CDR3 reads TGTGCCAGCAGCCCGGGACTAGCGGGAATAGGGGAGACCCAGTACTTC. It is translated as CASSPGLAGIGETQYF.

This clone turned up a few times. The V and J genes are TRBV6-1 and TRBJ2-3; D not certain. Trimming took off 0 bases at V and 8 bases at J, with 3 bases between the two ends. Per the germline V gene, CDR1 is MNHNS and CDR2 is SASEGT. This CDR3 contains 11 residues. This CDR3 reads CASSEATTQYF. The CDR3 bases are TGTGCCAGCAGTGAAGCTACTACGCAGTATTTT.